This T cell receptor (beta chain) appears in the sequencing data of a study of cytomegalovirus exposure and HLA in healthy donors. Study-wide findings and caveats: Within an earlier analysis, most TCR beta V segments proved productive either about 90% or about 30% of the time.

For this clone: Its antigen is not known.

Germline V CDR1 and CDR2: SGHRS, YFSETQ. Germline trimming cut 7 bases from V and 0 bases from J; bases unmatched to any gene: 2. The length of the CDR3 is 14 residues. PCR primers comprised 60 Vbeta and 13 Jbeta primers. The method was immunoSEQ multiplex PCR; TCRdb's version includes in-frame clones alone and lacks a portion of them. Of roughly 100,000 clones in the sample, 75% to 90% are singletons; the top ten hold 6.9%. This receptor was obtained from a young man in good health and CMV-seropositive. The sequenced material came from PBMCs. The chain recombines TRBV5-1 with TRBJ1-4; 8 bases are shared with TRBD1. The CDR3 loop reads CASRTGPTNEKLFF. In nucleotides, the CDR3 is TGCGCCAGCCGGACAGGGCCAACTAATGAAAAACTGTTTTTT.